Following are 2 T cell receptor beta chains from one sample sequenced in a study of T cells in Graves' hyperthyroidism and ophthalmopathy. TCR beta CDR3 sequences were amplified from RNA transcripts. The TCR CDR3 first-round RT-PCR relied on the HTBI primer set. In TCRdb, the multiplex PCR reads were re-called with MiXCR into one record per CDR3 protein. Among approximately 870,000 distinct CDR3 sequences, 38% were seen once, and the ten largest hold more than 7%. The material sequenced was blood. The receptors were sampled from a man aged 18-30 years with Graves' hyperthyroidism.

The CDR3 spells CASRGQGGKTEAFF. The DNA for the CDR3 is TGTGCCAGCAGGGGACAGGGGGGAAAAACTGAAGCTTTCTTT. This rearrangement joins TRBV6-6 to TRBJ1-1; 11 bases agree with TRBD1. The ends lost 6 bases at V and 5 bases at J; junction bases unmatched: 5. The CDR3 contains 14 residues. The germline V gene encodes CDR1 MNHNY and CDR2 SVGAGI (reference sequence).

The chain links TRBV10-2 to TRBJ2-7; 11 nucleotides align to TRBD2. From germline, CDR1 is WSHSY and CDR2 SAAADI. The length of the CDR3 is 14 residues. DNA for the CDR3: TGCAGTGCTAGAACGACTAGCGGGGTATACGAGCAGTACTTC. Its translation is CSARTTSGVYEQYF.